This TCR beta chain was identified during a study of CD8+CD57+ T cells in acquired aplastic anemia. Overall study: Yields of DNA that came from sorted CD4+ and CD8+ cells averaged roughly 3.3 ug.

Individuals selected for sequencing had exhibited CD8+CD57+ cell expansion on flow cytometry. Prior therapy had not been administered to any patient at the time of blood sampling. Points from the study as a whole: In common between the patients and the controls were around 30 CD8+ CDR3 sequences.

Investigators profiled TCR beta VDJ and CDR3 from genomic DNA template. TCRdb re-derived calls from the reads in MiXCR, one entry per CDR3 protein. The data contain roughly 220,000 distinct CDR3 sequences, approximately 60% of them singletons. Germline CDR1 is DFQATT and CDR2 is SNEGSKA (reference sequence). The CDR3 consists of 13 residues. This clonotype has only one observation. The antigen is not known. The chain recombines TRBV20-1 with TRBJ2-5, with TRBD2 matching over 12 bases. This clonotype originated in a human donor with aplastic anemia. Sequenced input: sorted CD4+, CD8+, or CD8+CD57+ T cells (not recorded which) from PBMCs. CDR3 nucleotides: TGCAGGGGGGGGACTAGCGGGCAAGAGACCCAGTACTTC. Encoded protein: CRGGTSGQETQYF.